The source of this T cell receptor beta chain is a study of sequential checkpoint blockade in melanoma (dated by TCRdb to about 2019). General notes on the study: Using 1:1 randomization, the trial assigned patients either to first-line nivolumab followed by ipilimumab (arm A) or to ipilimumab followed by nivolumab (arm B). Both trial sequences were followed by maintenance nivolumab.

Results the study describes overall, beyond this receptor: Validation of the response-prediction model combining TCR metrics and mutation burden is needed in larger, independent patient cohorts.

Its CDR3 holds 13 amino acids, cysteine through phenylalanine. The only DNA kept is the CDR3, 39 bases in frame from the first base. V is shortened by 5 bases, J by 6 bases, and the region joining them spans 14 bases. The germline V gene encodes CDR1 MNHEY and CDR2 SVGAGI. In light of the paper, this sample's treatment or condition label describes: randomized to nivolumab then ipilimumab (arm A) or the reverse (arm B). No trial patient had received prior DNA-damaging chemotherapy. A FACS Aria II flow cytometer was used to sort live CD3+CD8+ cells that were negative for CD19 and CD56 from thawed PBMCs. CheckMate 064, a randomized, open-label phase II trial of sequential checkpoint blockade, was the source of the samples, all of which came from patients with melanoma. Leukapheresis was used to collect peripheral blood mononuclear cells, which were then purified with Ficoll-Paque and frozen in human serum with roughly 9.8% DMSO. Purity of sorted blood CD3+CD8+ cells was verified at >95% immediately after sorting, followed by DNA extraction.

TCRbeta CDR3 regions were immunosequenced from genomic DNA with the immunoSEQ Assay. Genomic DNA was amplified by bias-controlled multiplex PCR before high-throughput sequencing. The paper's data handling went like this. To quantify the absolute abundance of each unique TCRbeta CDR3 region, the sequences were collapsed and filtered. Clonality was defined as 1 minus Pielou's evenness and was calculated using productive rearrangements only. A previously published method was used to identify clones whose frequencies were significantly greater in on-treatment samples than in baseline samples. In TCRdb, the immuneACCESS table is reduced to in-frame sequences with V and J assigned. These tables do not hold every clone; where another copy was compared, an unresolved V gene accounts for under half, and the others remain unexplained. V and J calls plus clone size are reproduced from that table; the DNA served to infer D and trimming. The sample profile shows around 18,000 clones; around 74% of them were found once. Together, the top ten hold about 37% of the sample.

This clone came up once. Its antigen target is currently unknown. Nothing much larger sits one base from this clone, and base qualities are not available. This receptor was obtained from a human donor with melanoma. Here the chain combines TRBV6-5 and TRBJ2-7; the best D guess is TRBD1, with 5 bases matching. Sequenced material: CD8+ T cells sorted from blood (inferred from file names), taken from a patient given nivolumab and ipilimumab in sequence. The CDR3 region: CASSTGALGEQYF. The DNA is TGTGCCAGCAGTACAGGAGCCCTAGGCGAGCAGTACTTC.